This TCR beta chain was captured by sequencing in a study of T-cell memory formation after mild COVID-19. The wider study: TCR clustering was largely donor specific. Study results and limitations: Memory cells collected pre-infection included some clones that later responded, suggesting cross-reactive memory joined.

TCRdb processed the 5' RACE reads anew with MiXCR; each CDR3 protein has one entry. The repertoire holds roughly 600,000 distinct CDR3 sequences, with over 15% as singletons. V was cut by 3 bases and J by 4 bases, with 13 bases left in between. CDR1 and CDR2 from the germline V gene are SNHLY and FYNNEI. This CDR3 is 14 amino acids long. This clonotype was counted only a few times. What it binds is unknown. Material for sequencing was PBMCs or a T cell subset sorted from them (not recorded which). The rearrangement links TRBV2 to TRBJ2-7; D uncertain. The receptor's source is an adult woman who had mild COVID-19 (a few samples of this study predate the infection). Cell type and time point are not known. The CDR3 DNA reads as TGTGCCAGCAGTGACTTTGTGCCGGGTTACGAGCAGTACTTC. It translates to CASSDFVPGYEQYF.